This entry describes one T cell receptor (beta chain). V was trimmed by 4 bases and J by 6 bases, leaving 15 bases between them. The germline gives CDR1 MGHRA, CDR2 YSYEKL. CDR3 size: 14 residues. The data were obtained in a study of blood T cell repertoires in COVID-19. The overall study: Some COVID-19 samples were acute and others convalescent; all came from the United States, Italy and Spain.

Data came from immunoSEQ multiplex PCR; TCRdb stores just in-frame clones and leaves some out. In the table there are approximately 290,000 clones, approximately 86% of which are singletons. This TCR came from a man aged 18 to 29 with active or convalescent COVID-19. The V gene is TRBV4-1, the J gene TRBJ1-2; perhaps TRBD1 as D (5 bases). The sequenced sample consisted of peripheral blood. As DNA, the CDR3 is TGCGCCAGCAGCCCGCGGGGGATCCCTGATGGCTACACCTTC. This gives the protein CASSPRGIPDGYTF.